Each of the 23 T cell receptor beta chains below was sequenced from the same sample in a study of shared T cell receptors in the human thymus. Libraries were prepared by immunoSEQ multiplex PCR; TCRdb keeps only in-frame clonotypes and omits some of them. The data contain about 380,000 clones, about 95% of them singletons. The sequenced material came from thymocytes. These receptors all come from a human donor.

The chain has TRBV11-2 and TRBJ2-1, with D possibly being TRBD2 (6 bases). In germline, CDR1 is SGHAT, CDR2 FQNNGV. This CDR3 spans 17 amino acids. Trimming left V 1 base short and J 3 bases short, with 16 bases between. Here the CDR3 DNA reads TGTGCCAGCAGCTTAGGGGCCGTGGGGGGACTCTACAATGAGCAGTTCTTC. Amino acids: CASSLGAVGGLYNEQFF.

This clone has just one count. The gene calls are TRBV12-5 and TRBJ1-2; 9 bases line up with TRBD1. This CDR3 contains 19 residues. The V segment lost 3 bases and the J segment 2 bases; nucleotides outside the gene matches: 16. Germline V gene sequence: CDR1 LGHNT, CDR2 FRNRAP. CDR3 protein: CASGFSPGQGIFGNYGYTF. In nucleotides, the CDR3 is TGTGCTAGTGGTTTTTCCCCCGGACAGGGGATCTTCGGGAACTATGGCTACACCTTC.

This rearrangement joins TRBV27 to TRBJ1-6; unclear D gene. The CDR3 has 15 amino acids. V was clipped by 0 bases and J by 9 bases, with 12 bases between them. Germline V gene lookup returns CDR1 MNHEY and CDR2 SMNVEV (reference sequence). Written as DNA, the CDR3 is TGTGCCAGCAGTTTATCGGGAGGTACCCGTTCACCCCTCCACTTT. It codes for CASSLSGGTRSPLHF.

This clone has just a few counts. The chain is built from TRBV19 and TRBJ2-7, with D uncertain. CDR3 length equals 14 residues. CDR1 is LNHDA, CDR2 SQIVND, per germline (reference sequence). Trimming removed 1 base from V and 2 bases from J, with 9 bases in between. Here the CDR3 reads CASSIVGDTYEQYF. The CDR3 DNA sequence: TGTGCCAGTAGTATAGTAGGAGATACCTACGAGCAGTACTTC. Variable domain in full (rest from reference TRBV19 and TRBJ2-7): DGGITQSPKYLFRKEGQNVTLSCEQNLNHDAMYWYRQDPGQGLRLIYYSQIVNDFQKGDIAEGYSVSREKKESFPLTVTSAQKNPTAFYLCASSIVGDTYEQYFGPGTRLTVT.

The chain links TRBV6-4 to TRBJ2-3, with 13 bases aligning to TRBD2. Germline CDR1 and CDR2: MRHNA and SNTAGT. The CDR3 covers 14 residues. V lost 6 bases and J lost 14; bases outside the gene matches: 11. In DNA form, the CDR3 reads TGTGCCAGCAGAGGGACTAGCGGGAACGGACCGAGGTATTTT. It yields the protein CASRGTSGNGPRYF.

V is TRBV28 and J is TRBJ1-3, with TRBD1 matching over 7 bases. The V segment lost 6 bases and the J segment 3 bases; nucleotides outside the gene matches: 8. Germline-derived CDR1 and CDR2 are MDHEN and SYDVKM. The length of the CDR3 is 15 residues. The CDR3 here is CASSHQGVGGNTIYF. For the CDR3, the DNA is TGTGCCAGCAGCCATCAGGGGGTAGGTGGAAACACCATATATTTT. Based on the CDR3 plus reference TRBV28 and TRBJ1-3, the full variable domain is DVKVTQSSRYLVKRTGEKVFLECVQDMDHENMFWYRQDPGLGLRLIYFSYDVKMKEKGDIPEGYSVSREKKERFSLILESASTNQTSMYLCASSHQGVGGNTIYFGEGSWLTVV.

This clone was observed a single time. The chain employs TRBV29-1 and TRBJ2-5; 7 bases align to TRBD1. Germline CDR1 reads SQVTM; CDR2 reads ANQGSEA. This CDR3 has 14 amino acids. J gave up 2 bases and V 7 bases, and 10 bases lay outside the gene matches. The CDR3 region is CSATDRKNQETQYF. The CDR3 DNA is TGCAGCGCTACGGACAGGAAAAATCAAGAGACCCAGTACTTC. The full variable domain, its missing parts supplied by reference TRBV29-1 and TRBJ2-5, is SAVISQKPSRDICQRGTSLTIQCQVDSQVTMMFWYRQQPGQSLTLIATANQGSEATYESGFVIDKFPISRPNLTFSTLTVSNMSPEDSSIYLCSATDRKNQETQYFGPGTRLLVL.

The chain employs TRBV30 and TRBJ1-2; maybe TRBD1 (5 bases). CDR1 and CDR2 from the germline V gene are GTSNPN and SVGIG (reference sequence). V dropped 1 base and J dropped 6 bases, with 18 bases sitting between them. The CDR3 spans 15 residues. The CDR3 DNA follows: TGTGCCTGGAGTGGCCCTCCCGACAGCCTGAATGGCTACACCTTC. Its translation is CAWSGPPDSLNGYTF.

In its sample, this clone was seen a few times. The gene calls are TRBV18 and TRBJ1-2, with 8 bases fitting TRBD1. Germline CDR1 is KGHSH and CDR2 is LQKENI. The CDR3 has 12 residues. V lost 6 bases and J lost 6; bases outside the gene matches: 3. CDR3 nucleotide sequence: TGTGCCAGCTCGACAGGGGAGGATGGCTACACCTTC. Protein sequence: CASSTGEDGYTF.

The chain has TRBV30 and TRBJ1-5; D unresolved. Trimming took off 1 base at V and 2 bases at J, with 9 bases between the two ends. This CDR3 is 14 amino acids long. Germline V CDR1 and CDR2: GTSNPN, SVGIG (reference sequence). CDR3 in DNA: TGTGCCTGGAGTGCCCGCTCGTGCAATCAGCCCCAGCATTTT. Translation gives CAWSARSCNQPQHF.

The J gene is TRBJ1-1, the V gene TRBV7-9, with no clear D. V lost 4 bases and J 12 bases, leaving 12 bases between the germline ends. Looked up from germline, CDR1 is SEHNR and CDR2 is FQNEAQ (reference sequence). This CDR3 contains 11 residues. As DNA, the CDR3 is TGTGCCAGCAGCTCGGGAACTGGGTCTTTCTTT. Its translation is CASSSGTGSFF.

The rearrangement uses TRBV11-3 and TRBJ1-1; D is perhaps TRBD1 (5 bases). V was cut by 5 bases and J by 3 bases, with 16 bases left in between. Germline CDR1 reads SGHNT; CDR2 reads YENEEA. The CDR3 totals 15 residues. CDR3 nucleotides: TGTGCCAGCAGCCCAGACGGACACCCCCACACTGAAGCTTTCTTT. This codes for CASSPDGHPHTEAFF.

The CDR3 DNA follows: TGTGCCACCAGCGAGGGACTAGCGGTAAAAAGCTCCTACGAGCAGTACTTC. Its translation is CATSEGLAVKSSYEQYF. The rearrangement joins TRBV15 to TRBJ2-7; TRBD2 matches at 11 bases. The CDR3 totals 17 residues. Germline trimming cut 5 bases from V and 0 bases from J; bases unmatched to any gene: 9. The germline gives CDR1 LNHNV, CDR2 YYDKDF (reference sequence).

The chain joins TRBV21-1 to TRBJ1-2. TRBV21-1 is a pseudogene locus. The CDR3 contains 15 residues. CDR3: CASSKKEGFRNGYTF. In nucleotides, the CDR3 is TGTGCCAGCAGCAAAAAGGAGGGGTTCCGCAATGGCTACACCTTC.

The chain combines TRBV19 with TRBJ1-4, with TRBD1 matching 8 bases. CDR1 is LNHDA and CDR2 is SQIVND in the germline V gene (reference sequence). J was trimmed by 5 bases and V by 2 bases; bases with no gene match: 7. The CDR3 loop spans 16 amino acids. For the CDR3, the DNA is TGTGCCAGTAGTATACTGAGGGACAGGAAGAATGAAAAACTGTTTTTT. It codes for CASSILRDRKNEKLFF.

The V and J genes are TRBV29-1 and TRBJ2-1; 9 bases are shared with TRBD2. The CDR3 sequence is 15 residues long. J was trimmed by 0 bases and V by 3 bases; bases with no gene match: 3. The germline gives CDR1 SQVTM, CDR2 ANQGSEA. CDR3 residues: CSVELAGTSYNEQFF. In DNA form, the CDR3 reads TGCAGCGTTGAGCTAGCGGGAACCTCCTACAATGAGCAGTTCTTC.

The DNA for the CDR3 is TGTGCCACAAGCGGGGCTCAGGGGGCCTCAGATACGCAGTATTTT. This sequence encodes CATSGAQGASDTQYF. The V and J genes are TRBV10-3 and TRBJ2-3; D might be TRBD1 (8 bases). Trimming cost V 10 bases and J 4 bases, with 21 bases left between them. Germline-derived CDR1 and CDR2 are ENHRY and SYGVKD. CDR3 length equals 15 residues.

The chain recombines TRBV11-2 with TRBJ1-1; D is unclear. The ends were cut back, 1 base at V and 0 bases at J, with 12 bases in the middle. This CDR3 is 16 amino acids long. Germline CDR1 is SGHAT and CDR2 is FQNNGV. The CDR3 region has the DNA TGTGCCAGCAGCTTAGTAGGGATCGGTATGAACACTGAAGCTTTCTTT. It codes for CASSLVGIGMNTEAFF.

This sequence joins TRBV18 and TRBJ1-2, with D hard to call. Germline V CDR1 and CDR2: KGHSH, LQKENI. This CDR3 region has 15 residues. With 5 bases removed from V and 8 bases from J, the gap between germline ends came to 21 bases. CDR3 loop: CASSSCDGFPGGYTF. The DNA for the CDR3 is TGTGCCAGCTCATCATGTGATGGATTTCCGGGCGGCTACACCTTC.

A remark on this clone: This is likely a read error, given that the CDR3 carries no conserved phenylalanine or tryptophan at its end. Because the CDR3's place on the DNA is in doubt, the DNA is left out and the CDR3 is given as listed by TCRdb. The chain is built from TRBV7-2 and TRBJ1-1; TRBD1 was called by the table and not checked on the DNA. CDR1 is SGHTA and CDR2 is FQGNSA in the germline V gene. Counting both end residues, the CDR3 totals 11 amino acids. This CDR3 reads CASSLGGRVGC.

J is TRBJ1-5 and V is TRBV18, with D perhaps TRBD1 (6 bases). The germline CDR1 and CDR2 sequences are KGHSH and LQKENI. The CDR3 has 17 residues. Trimming removed 6 bases from V and 0 bases from J, with 18 bases in between. CDR3 region: CASSLGGTTNSNQPQHF. The CDR3 DNA is TGTGCCAGCTCGCTAGGCGGGACAACGAATAGCAATCAGCCCCAGCATTTT.

The chain couples TRBV7-9 to TRBJ1-2, with 10 bases lining up with TRBD1. V lost 4 bases, J lost 3 bases, and 2 bases stayed unmatched. CDR1 is SEHNR and CDR2 is FQNEAQ in the germline V gene (reference sequence). CDR3 size: 14 residues. CDR3 nucleotides: TGTGCCAGCAGCTCTGGACAGGGGGACTATGGCTACACCTTC. This codes for CASSSGQGDYGYTF.

The chain combines TRBV18 with TRBJ1-4; D remains ambiguous. V shed 3 bases and J shed 0 bases, with 14 bases lying between them. Germline values: CDR1 KGHSH, CDR2 LQKENI. The CDR3 spans 17 residues. CDR3 coding DNA: TGTGCCAGCTCACCCACCACCGCCTATGCAACTAATGAAAAACTGTTTTTT. It codes for CASSPTTAYATNEKLFF.